This T cell receptor (beta chain) was sequenced for a study of cytomegalovirus exposure and HLA in healthy donors. PCR employed 60 Vbeta and 13 Jbeta primers. The authors' processing: Per a later analysis, the number of unique TCR beta chains was about 80 million, of which around 9.9 million were shared. Only in-frame clones appear in the TCRdb table, and some are missing; sequencing was by immunoSEQ multiplex PCR. For V, J and clone size, that table is used; D and trimming come from the DNA. Of approximately 150,000 clones listed, over 60% are singletons. As for this clone: The target antigen is unknown.

Broader study findings: Most TCR sequences were rare, but some public TCRs occurred in many donors. Analyzed later, association rates of TCRs varied across HLA loci, with DRB1 most and HLA-C fewest.

Germline-derived CDR1 and CDR2 are MNHEY and SMNVEV (reference sequence). This CDR3 is 16 amino acids long. V was shortened by 5 bases and J by 2 bases, with 16 bases between the two germline ends. The sample consisted of PBMCs. The receptor was derived from a middle-aged woman in good health and CMV-seronegative. This chain joins TRBV27 and TRBJ1-3; D is unresolved. In DNA form, the CDR3 reads TGTGCCAGCAGTCCATCCTCGACTCTTACTGGAAACACCATATATTTT. Amino acid sequence: CASSPSSTLTGNTIYF.